The 11 T cell receptor beta chains below come from one sample, sequenced in a study of neurological immune-mediated disorders. The time point here: longitudinal time-point 1 (baseline). TCRdb redid the calling of the 5' RACE reads with MiXCR, one entry per CDR3 protein. The sample comprises around 49,000 distinct CDR3 sequences, approximately 11% of which are singletons, and about 1.5% rests with the top ten. The material sequenced was PBMCs. Source of these receptors: a woman aged 40-49 years in good health.

This clonotype appeared many times. This sequence joins TRBV4-3 and TRBJ2-1; 11 bases map to TRBD2. Germline assignment: CDR1 LGHNA and CDR2 YSLEER. The CDR3 contains 19 residues. Trimming at V came to 1 base and at J to 12 bases, leaving 20 bases not matched to a gene. The CDR3 loop is CASSQGTSGRSGPTMTQFF. For the CDR3, the DNA is TGCGCCAGCAGCCAAGGAACTAGCGGGAGATCGGGCCCTACAATGACGCAGTTCTTC.

This clonotype was picked up many times. The chain couples TRBV24-1 to TRBJ2-2; D is undetermined. The V gene's germline CDR1 is KGHDR and CDR2 SFDVKD. The V and J ends lost 6 bases and 1 base respectively, with 8 bases between them. There are 14 residues in the CDR3. In DNA, the CDR3 is TGTGCCACCAGTTTGTCAGTGAACACCGGGGAGCTGTTTTTT. Its protein is CATSLSVNTGELFF.

At least ten counts were recorded for this clonotype. The rearrangement links TRBV6-4 to TRBJ2-7; either TRBD1 or TRBD2 may supply D (5 bases each). The CDR3 is 16 amino acids. V was pared by 2 bases and J by 3 bases, with 17 bases between. Germline V gene sequence: CDR1 MRHNA, CDR2 SNTAGT. CDR3 loop: CASSDPGRSWGYEQYF. The CDR3 region has the DNA TGTGCCAGCAGTGACCCGGGACGTTCCTGGGGCTACGAGCAGTACTTC.

The chain combines TRBV12-3 or TRBV12-4 with TRBJ2-1, with 9 bases that match TRBD1. The V gene end was trimmed by 3 bases and the J gene end by 10 bases; junction bases not matched to a gene: 7. The CDR3 totals 14 residues. The chain's CDR3 is CASSLGQGSGEQFF. The DNA of the CDR3 is TGTGCCAGCAGTTTGGGACAGGGTTCCGGGGAGCAGTTCTTC.

The table lists this clonotype with many counts. The J gene is TRBJ2-6, the V gene TRBV25-1; D not resolved. The CDR3 runs to 18 residues. With 5 bases removed from V and 2 bases from J, the gap between germline ends came to 19 bases. Germline loops: CDR1 MGHDK, CDR2 SYGVNS. This CDR3 reads CASSTTRPAGAGANVLTF. The CDR3 region has the DNA TGTGCCAGCAGTACCACCCGGCCCGCAGGCGCTGGGGCCAACGTCCTGACTTTC.

This clonotype was seen repeatedly, ten times or more. The chain links TRBV6-6 to TRBJ1-2, with TRBD1 matching 10 bases. The CDR3 has 14 amino acids. With V trimmed by 6 bases and J by 3 bases, 4 bases remained unmatched. Germline V gives CDR1 MNHNY, CDR2 SVGAGI (reference sequence). The CDR3: CASRWTGGDYGYTF. DNA for the CDR3: TGTGCCAGCAGGTGGACAGGGGGGGACTATGGCTACACCTTC.

This chain uses TRBV9 with TRBJ1-5; TRBD1 might be the D (5 bases). The germline gives CDR1 SGDLS, CDR2 YYNGEE. The CDR3 totals 15 residues. Trimming took 3 bases from V and 7 from J, leaving 17 bases between them. The CDR3 reads CASSAMGGSGQPQHF. The CDR3 region has the DNA TGTGCCAGCAGCGCAATGGGGGGAAGCGGACAGCCCCAGCATTTT.

This clonotype was detected many times. The genes are TRBV6-2 or TRBV6-3 and TRBJ2-2, with 7 bases fitting TRBD1. The CDR3 has 14 residues. Germline V gene data show CDR1 as MNHEY and CDR2 as SVGEGT. J lost 2 bases, V lost 7 bases, and 4 bases had no gene match. The CDR3 DNA is TGTGCCAGCAAGGGGGCTATCAACACCGGGGAGCTGTTTTTT. Protein sequence: CASKGAINTGELFF.

Points on this clonotype: A clone one base away is much larger, so this may be a read error. Lacking the conserved final phenylalanine or tryptophan, this CDR3 likely reflects a read error. The gene calls are TRBV12-3 or TRBV12-4 and TRBJ2-3; 7 nucleotides match TRBD2. The CDR3 extends over 15 amino acids. The ends lost 3 bases at V and 4 bases at J; junction bases unmatched: 7. The CDR3 reads CASSFTSGGPDTQYY. CDR3 DNA: TGTGCCAGCAGTTTTACGTCGGGAGGTCCAGATACGCAGTATTAT.

This clonotype showed up many times. V usage is TRBV10-3 and J usage is TRBJ2-4, with TRBD1 matching over 7 bases. Germline values: CDR1 ENHRY, CDR2 SYGVKD. Trimming at V came to 10 bases and at J to 5 bases, leaving 11 bases not matched to a gene. The CDR3 contains 14 residues. CDR3 region: CATGLTGRENIQYF. The CDR3 DNA reads as TGTGCCACAGGGTTGACAGGGCGGGAAAACATTCAGTACTTC.

This rearrangement joins TRBV12-3 or TRBV12-4 to TRBJ1-1, with D perhaps matching TRBD1 (6 bases). This CDR3 spans 16 amino acids. V was trimmed by 5 bases and J by 4 bases, leaving 20 bases between them. In DNA form, the CDR3 reads TGTGCCAGCAGTCCAGGAATAGGACAGAGTGTCACTGAAGCTTTCTTT. This translates into CASSPGIGQSVTEAFF.